The rows below give T cell receptor beta chains drawn from one sample of a study of OX40 agonist ivuxolimab in advanced cancers. Method: immunoSEQ multiplex PCR; TCRdb's copy keeps in-frame clones and lacks some. The profile covers approximately 41,000 clones, with around nine tenths appearing a single time and around 35% taken by the ten largest. Sample: CD4+ or CD8+ T cells sorted from blood, taken in a trial of the OX40 agonist ivuxolimab. The receptors shown here come from an adult with an advanced solid tumor such as melanoma, head and neck, liver or kidney cancer. Each CDR3 is given with its conserved first and last residue. The D gene is left open where the match is weak. A clone size is listed for some rows: how often the clone was seen (once, few, many), or a class if it is expanded.

d_call j_call v_call clone_size cdr3_nt cdr3_aa
NA TRBJ2-6 TRBV5-1 NA TGCGCCAGCAGCGCCTCCGGCTCTGGGGCCAACGTCCTGACTTTC CASSASGSGANVLTF
NA TRBJ2-3 TRBV15 NA TGTGCCACCAGCAGAGGTCCGGGACCAACAGATACGCAGTATTTT CATSRGPGPTDTQYF
TRBD1 TRBJ2-7 TRBV4-2 few TGTGCCAGCAGCCCTTCTAAGGGACAGGTCAGCTCCTACGAGCAGTACTTC CASSPSKGQVSSYEQYF
TRBD1 TRBJ1-6 TRBV6-1 NA TGTGCCAGCAGTGGGCAGGGGGCTAATTCACCCCTCCACTTT CASSGQGANSPLHF
NA TRBJ1-6 TRBV28 NA TGTGCCAGCAGTTTAACGGGGGGCTCAAATTCACCCCTCCACTTT CASSLTGGSNSPLHF
NA TRBJ1-1 TRBV19 NA TGTGCCAGTAGCGCGACAGTGAACACTGAAGCTTTCTTT CASSATVNTEAFF
TRBD1 TRBJ2-7 TRBV5-1 NA TGCGCCAGCAGCTTTAGGACAGGGGTGGGCACCTACGAGCAGTACTTC CASSFRTGVGTYEQYF
NA TRBJ2-1 TRBV7-2 NA TGTGCCAGCAGCTCCTCCCTGTCCGAGCAGTTCTTC CASSSSLSEQFF
TRBD2 TRBJ2-7 TRBV13 NA TGTGCCAGCACCCCATACCATAGCGGGAGGGAATACGAGCAGTACTTC CASTPYHSGREYEQYF
NA TRBJ2-3 TRBV2 NA TGTGCCACTCAGACTAGGAGGTCAGATACGCAGTATTTT CATQTRRSDTQYF
NA TRBJ2-1 TRBV25-1 NA TGTGCCAGCAGTGACGGCCCTTTGGGGAATGAGCAGTTCTTC CASSDGPLGNEQFF
TRBD1 TRBJ1-1 TRBV19 NA TGTGCCAGTAGGATCCAACAGGGGGCGGGTAACACTGAAGCTTTCTTT CASRIQQGAGNTEAFF
NA TRBJ1-2 TRBV7-9 NA TGTGCCAGCAGCTCGGGACCCCAACACTATGGCTACACCTTC CASSSGPQHYGYTF
NA TRBJ1-5 TRBV6-1 once TGTGCCAGCAGTGAAGGGAGGGGCCCCTTGCCCCAGCATTTT CASSEGRGPLPQHF
NA TRBJ2-7 TRBV10-3 once TGTGCCATCAGTCCCCACAGTAGCCAAGACTCCTACGAGCAGTACTTC CAISPHSSQDSYEQYF
NA TRBJ1-1 TRBV11-1 NA TGTGCCAGCAGCTTATCACAGGAGAACACTGAAGCTTTCTTT CASSLSQENTEAFF
NA TRBJ1-4 TRBV28 NA TGTGCCACCCGAGGGGCAGCCGGAGTCAATGAAAAACTGTTTTTT CATRGAAGVNEKLFF
TRBD2 TRBJ2-5 TRBV5-1 NA TGCGCCAGATTCCCTCCTATAGCGGGGGGGCGGGAGACCCAGTACTTC CARFPPIAGGRETQYF
NA TRBJ2-1 TRBV4-2 NA TGTGCCAGCCTCCCGGACGGAAACTCCTACAATGAGCAGTTCTTC CASLPDGNSYNEQFF
TRBD1 TRBJ1-5 TRBV19 NA TGTGCCAGTACAGGGGGGAGGAATCAGCCCCAGCATTTT CASTGGRNQPQHF
NA TRBJ1-1 TRBV5-1 NA TGCGCCAGCAGCTTGGATCCAGTGAACACTGAAGCTTTCTTT CASSLDPVNTEAFF
NA TRBJ2-1 TRBV11-3 NA TGTGCCAGCAGCAGCGGACCGTTCTCCTACAATGAGCAGTTCTTC CASSSGPFSYNEQFF
NA TRBJ2-3 TRBV11-2 once TGTGCCAGCAGCTCAGGGCAAGATACGCAGTATTTT CASSSGQDTQYF